These T cell receptor beta chains were read from a single sample in a study of blood T cells in healthy people across ages. TCRdb ran MiXCR on the 5' RACE reads and lists one entry per CDR3 protein. The data hold over 950,000 distinct CDR3 sequences, with roughly two fifths observed a single time. Material: blood. All receptors derive from a man younger than 35 in good health. Both conserved end residues are part of each CDR3. A D gene is named only where the DNA matches it firmly. Size tells how often a clone was seen (once, few, many) or the class of an expanded clone, and some rows leave it out.

V gene	J gene	clone size	D gene	CDR3 DNA	CDR3 protein
TRBV12-3/TRBV12-4	TRBJ1-1	many	TRBD1	TGTGCCAGCAGACCCACGGACAGGGACACTGAAGCTTTCTTT	CASRPTDRDTEAFF
TRBV6-6	TRBJ1-4	few	.	TGTGCCAGCAGTTACTCGGGCCCTGAAAAACTGTTTTTT	CASSYSGPEKLFF
TRBV5-4	TRBJ1-2	.	.	TGTGCCAGCAGCTCCCACGGTGGCTATGGCTACACCTTC	CASSSHGGYGYTF
TRBV27	TRBJ2-3	many	.	TGTGCCAGCAGAATACCTGACCGAGCCAATACGCAGTATTTT	CASRIPDRANTQYF
TRBV27	TRBJ1-2	.	.	TGTGCCAGCAGTTCCACGCCGCGTTATGGCTACACCTTC	CASSSTPRYGYTF
TRBV10-3	TRBJ1-5	.	.	TGTGCCATCAGCGAATCAACGGGCAATCAGCCCCAGCATTTT	CAISESTGNQPQHF
TRBV4-2	TRBJ2-1	few	.	TGTGCCAGCAGCCAAGAGGTTCAGGGAATCGGGGAGCAGTTCTTC	CASSQEVQGIGEQFF
TRBV11-1	TRBJ2-5	few	.	TGTGCCAGCAGCTTAGTCAGGACAGCTGGGAAAGCCCAGTACTTC	CASSLVRTAGKAQYF
TRBV7-9	TRBJ1-2	.	TRBD1	TGTGCCAGCAGCTTACTCAACTCGGACAGGGGGCGCATCTATGGCTACACCTTC	CASSLLNSDRGRIYGYTF
TRBV6-2/TRBV6-3	TRBJ2-6	.	.	TGTGCCACCACCCTAAGCATCTCTGGGGCCAACGTCCTGACTTTC	CATTLSISGANVLTF
TRBV25-1	TRBJ1-1	.	.	TGTGCCAGCCAAGGGGCCTACACTGAAGCTTTCTTT	CASQGAYTEAFF
TRBV7-8	TRBJ2-1	few	.	TGTGCCAGCAGCTTAGAAGCGGTTGCCTACAATGAGCAGTTCTTC	CASSLEAVAYNEQFF
TRBV20-1	TRBJ2-1	once	TRBD1	TGCAGTCCGAGGGGGCCCAACAATGAGCAGTTCTTC	CSPRGPNNEQFF
TRBV14	TRBJ2-5	few	TRBD1	TGTGCCAGCAGCGAAACGACAGGGCGGCAAGAGACCCAGTACTTC	CASSETTGRQETQYF
TRBV29-1	TRBJ1-2	.	.	TGCAGCGTCCTACAAAACAGGGATAGCTATGGCTACACCTTC	CSVLQNRDSYGYTF
TRBV10-3	TRBJ2-3	few	TRBD2	TGTGCCATCAGTGAGTCGGCCCAGCGGGGGGCCACAGATACGCAGTATTTT	CAISESAQRGATDTQYF
TRBV3-1	TRBJ2-1	.	TRBD2	TGTGCCAGCAGCCAAGGGAATAGCGGGGGGATTCACAATGAGCAGTTCTTC	CASSQGNSGGIHNEQFF
TRBV15	TRBJ2-5	once	.	TGTGCCACCAGCAGAGATCGGGGAACTGCGGAGACCCAGTACTTC	CATSRDRGTAETQYF
TRBV27	TRBJ2-1	once	TRBD1	TGTGCCAGCAGTTTAACAGGGACAGGCTACAATGAGCAGATCTTC	CASSLTGTGYNEQIF
TRBV20-1	TRBJ2-6	.	.	TGCAGTGCTATGCAAGGGGTTTCCGGGGCCAACGTCCTGACTTTC	CSAMQGVSGANVLTF
TRBV20-1	TRBJ2-5	.	TRBD1	TGCGTATACAGGGGGCCTCTCAATGAGCAGTACTTC	CVYRGPLNEQYF
TRBV7-2	TRBJ2-5	few	.	TGTGCCAGCAGCTTAGTCGACAACCAAGAGACCCAGTACTTC	CASSLVDNQETQYF
TRBV14	TRBJ1-6	.	.	TGTGCCAGCAGCCCCAGTAGAGGGTCGGAACCCCTCCACTTT	CASSPSRGSEPLHF
TRBV7-2	TRBJ2-3	few	.	TGTGCCAGCAGCCCAATGGCAGGGTTCACAGATACGCAGTATTTT	CASSPMAGFTDTQYF
TRBV4-3	TRBJ2-2	.	TRBD1	TGCGCCAGCAGCCAATCGACAGGGTGGGGAACCGGGGAGCTGTTTTTT	CASSQSTGWGTGELFF
TRBV27	TRBJ2-2	few	.	TGTGCCAGCAGTTTACAGGGGTCGAACACCGGGGAGCTGTTTTTT	CASSLQGSNTGELFF
TRBV21-1	TRBJ2-1	.	.	TGTGCCATCACACAGGGGGTTTGCAATGAGCAGTTCTTC	CAITQGVCNEQFF
TRBV7-3	TRBJ1-1	.	.	TGTGCCAGCAGCTACTGGACAGTGGAAAACACTGAAGCTTTCTTT	CASSYWTVENTEAFF
TRBV20-1	TRBJ2-5	few	.	TGCAGTGCTATCCAGGGCATCGGGCAAGAGACCCAGTACTTC	CSAIQGIGQETQYF
TRBV9	TRBJ2-3	few	TRBD2	TGTGCCAGCAGCCCAGCGGGGGGCTCAGATACGCAGTATTTT	CASSPAGGSDTQYF
TRBV7-3	TRBJ2-2	.	TRBD1	TGTGCCAGCAGCTTATCGGGACAGACCGGGGAGCTGTTTTTT	CASSLSGQTGELFF
TRBV4-1	TRBJ2-5	few	.	TGCGCCAGCAGCCAAGATGCAGGGCAAGAGACCCAGTACTTC	CASSQDAGQETQYF
TRBV29-1	TRBJ1-1	few	.	TGCAGCGTTGGCCGGGGGGCGAGAACTGAAGCTTTCTTT	CSVGRGARTEAFF
TRBV20-1	TRBJ2-3	.	.	TGCAGTGCTAAATGGATGACGAGCACAGATACGCAGTATTTT	CSAKWMTSTDTQYF
TRBV7-2	TRBJ1-6	.	TRBD1	TGTGCCAGCAGCTTAGGACAGGGCTATAATTCACCCCCCCACTTT	CASSLGQGYNSPPHF
TRBV9	TRBJ2-5	.	.	TGTGCCAGCAGCGTAGGACCGCAAGAGACCCAGTACTTC	CASSVGPQETQYF
TRBV30	TRBJ1-5	.	.	TGTGCCTGGAGTCCTCCGGGACGCTATAGCAATCAGCCCCAGCATTTT	CAWSPPGRYSNQPQHF
TRBV7-9	TRBJ1-4	.	.	TGTGCCAGCAGCTTCCTTTCCGGAGAGGGTGAAAAACTGTTTTTT	CASSFLSGEGEKLFF
TRBV12-3/TRBV12-4	TRBJ1-2	few	.	TGTGCCAGCAGTACGACAGTAGCAGGCTATGGCTACACCTTC	CASSTTVAGYGYTF
TRBV12-3/TRBV12-4	TRBJ1-3	.	.	TGTGCCAGCAGCTCTCGGGTAAACACCATATATTTT	CASSSRVNTIYF
TRBV5-1	TRBJ2-1	few	.	TGCGCCAGCAGCTTGTTTAGCTACAATGAGCAGTTCTTC	CASSLFSYNEQFF
TRBV12-3/TRBV12-4	TRBJ2-3	few	.	TGTGCCAGCAGTTTAGGTCTAGGGGGTATAGGCACAGATACGCAGTATTTT	CASSLGLGGIGTDTQYF
TRBV12-3/TRBV12-4	TRBJ1-2	few	.	TGTGCCATCCGCAGGGCCACTAACTATGGCTACACCTTC	CAIRRATNYGYTF
TRBV25-1	TRBJ1-2	few	TRBD1	TGTGCCAGCAGACAGGGGATAACTACGGGCTACACCTTC	CASRQGITTGYTF
TRBV24-1	TRBJ2-3	.	TRBD1	TGTGCCACCAGTGATAAGACAGGGCCGGTGCCAGATACGCAGTATTTT	CATSDKTGPVPDTQYF
TRBV20-1	TRBJ2-5	few	TRBD2	TGCAGTGCTAGAGATCCCCAGCGGGGGAAGACCCAGTACTTC	CSARDPQRGKTQYF
TRBV12-3/TRBV12-4	TRBJ1-1	.	.	TGTGCCAGCAGTTCTGTAGCAGGGGTCGGGACTGAAGCTTTCTTT	CASSSVAGVGTEAFF
TRBV10-3	TRBJ1-5	few	.	TGTGCCATCAGTGGCCTTCTTGGGTCGGGTAGCAATCAGCCCCAGCATTTT	CAISGLLGSGSNQPQHF
TRBV7-2	TRBJ2-4	once	.	TGTGCCAGCACCGGGGGGCGTGAAAACATTCAGTACTTC	CASTGGRENIQYF
TRBV7-9	TRBJ1-4	.	TRBD1	TGTGCCAGCAGCTCCCCTGGGACAGGAAATAATGAAAAACTGTTTTTT	CASSSPGTGNNEKLFF
TRBV27	TRBJ1-2	.	.	TGTGCCAGCAGTCGGTCTGGGCGCCACTATGGCTACACCTTC	CASSRSGRHYGYTF